This T cell receptor beta chain emerged from a study of cytomegalovirus exposure and HLA in healthy donors. Findings of the study overall: The authors listed 150 to 200 TCR beta chains as cytomegalovirus-associated.

In the PCR, 60 Vbeta and 13 Jbeta primers were used. The table came from immunoSEQ multiplex PCR; TCRdb's copy has only in-frame clones and leaves some out. In the table there are around 120,000 clones, about 59% of which are singletons. A word on this clone: Its antigen remains unidentified.

CDR3 length: 14 amino acids. Germline V gene data show CDR1 as MNHNY and CDR2 as SVGAGI (reference sequence). V lost 6 bases, J lost 1 base, and 13 bases lay in between. The sequenced sample was PBMCs. The source of this sequence is a man aged 25 to 40 in good health and CMV-seropositive. The J gene is TRBJ2-7, the V gene TRBV6-6, with D possibly TRBD1 on 6 matching bases. CDR3 in amino acids: CASSPRDTSYEQYF. CDR3 nucleotides: TGTGCCAGCAGCCCCCGGGACACTTCCTACGAGCAGTACTTC.